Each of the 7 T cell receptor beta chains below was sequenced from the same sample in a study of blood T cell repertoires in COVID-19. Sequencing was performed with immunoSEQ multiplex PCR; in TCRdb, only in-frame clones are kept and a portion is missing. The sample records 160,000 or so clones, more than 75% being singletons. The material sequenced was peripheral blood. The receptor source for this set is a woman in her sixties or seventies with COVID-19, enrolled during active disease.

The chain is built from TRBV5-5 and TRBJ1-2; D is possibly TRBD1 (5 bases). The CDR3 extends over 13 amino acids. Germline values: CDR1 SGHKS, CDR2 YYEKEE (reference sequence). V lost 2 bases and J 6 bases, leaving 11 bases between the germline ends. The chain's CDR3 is CASSFAGRNGYTF. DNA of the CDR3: TGTGCCAGCAGCTTTGCAGGGCGGAATGGCTACACCTTC.

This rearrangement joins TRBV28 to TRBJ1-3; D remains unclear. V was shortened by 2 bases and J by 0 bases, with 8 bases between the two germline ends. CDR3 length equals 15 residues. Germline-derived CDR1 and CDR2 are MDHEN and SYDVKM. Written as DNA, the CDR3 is TGTGCCAGCAGTTTAGCGGGATTCTCTGGAAACACCATATATTTT. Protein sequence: CASSLAGFSGNTIYF.

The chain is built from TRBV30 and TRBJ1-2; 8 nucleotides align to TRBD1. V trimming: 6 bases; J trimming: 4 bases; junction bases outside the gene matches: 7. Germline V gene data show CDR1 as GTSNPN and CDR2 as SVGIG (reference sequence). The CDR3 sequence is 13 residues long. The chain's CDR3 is CACGTGTGYGYTF. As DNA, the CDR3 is TGTGCCTGTGGGACAGGAACGGGCTATGGCTACACCTTC. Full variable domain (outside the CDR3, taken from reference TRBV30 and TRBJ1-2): SQTIHQWPATLVQPVGSPLSLECTVEGTSNPNLYWYRQAAGRGLQLLFYSVGIGQISSEVPQNLSASRPQDRQFILSSKKLLLSDSGFYLCACGTGTGYGYTFGSGTRLTVV.

The CDR3 sequence is CASSLEFRSYGYTF. CDR3 in DNA: TGTGCCAGCTCACTGGAATTTAGGAGCTATGGCTACACCTTC. V usage is TRBV18 and J usage is TRBJ1-2; no clear D. The germline gives CDR1 KGHSH, CDR2 LQKENI. The V and J ends lost 4 bases and 4 bases respectively, with 13 bases between them. The CDR3 is made up of 14 amino acids.

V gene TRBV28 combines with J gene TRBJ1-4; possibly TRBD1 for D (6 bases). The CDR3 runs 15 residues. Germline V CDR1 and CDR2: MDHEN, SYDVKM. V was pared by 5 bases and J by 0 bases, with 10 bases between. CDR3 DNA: TGTGCCAGCAGTACAGGGATGCCAACTAATGAAAAACTGTTTTTT. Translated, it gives CASSTGMPTNEKLFF. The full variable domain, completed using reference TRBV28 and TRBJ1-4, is DVKVTQSSRYLVKRTGEKVFLECVQDMDHENMFWYRQDPGLGLRLIYFSYDVKMKEKGDIPEGYSVSREKKERFSLILESASTNQTSMYLCASSTGMPTNEKLFFGSGTQLSVL.

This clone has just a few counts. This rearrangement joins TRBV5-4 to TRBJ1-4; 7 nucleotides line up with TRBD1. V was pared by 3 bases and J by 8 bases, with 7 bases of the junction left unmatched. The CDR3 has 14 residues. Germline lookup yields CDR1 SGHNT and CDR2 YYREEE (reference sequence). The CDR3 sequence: CASSSPGGGEKLFF. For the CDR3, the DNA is TGTGCCAGCAGCTCTCCAGGGGGTGGGGAAAAACTGTTTTTT.

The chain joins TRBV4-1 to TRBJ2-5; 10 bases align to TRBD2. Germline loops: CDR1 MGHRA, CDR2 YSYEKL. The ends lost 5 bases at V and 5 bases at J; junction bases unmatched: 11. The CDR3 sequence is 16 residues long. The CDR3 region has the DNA TGCGCCAGCAGCTACGGAAGCGGGGGGGCGTTGGAGACCCAGTACTTC. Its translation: CASSYGSGGALETQYF.